This TCR beta chain stems from a study of cytomegalovirus exposure and HLA in healthy donors. PCR primers comprised 60 Vbeta and 13 Jbeta primers. Sequencing was performed with immunoSEQ multiplex PCR; in TCRdb, only in-frame clones are kept and a portion is missing. In the table there are 100,000 to 150,000 clones, about 85% of which are singletons. From germline, CDR1 is SGHDT and CDR2 YYEEEE. The CDR3 length is 15 residues. Trimming removed 1 base from V and 4 bases from J, with 11 bases in between. Sequenced material: PBMCs. The chain is built from TRBV5-6 and TRBJ1-4, with D tentatively TRBD1 (6 bases). This TCR came from a boy aged 5-17 years in good health and CMV-seronegative. The CDR3 DNA is TGTGCCAGCAGCTTGAGGGCAGGGGTTAATGAAAAACTGTTTTTT. Its translation: CASSLRAGVNEKLFF.